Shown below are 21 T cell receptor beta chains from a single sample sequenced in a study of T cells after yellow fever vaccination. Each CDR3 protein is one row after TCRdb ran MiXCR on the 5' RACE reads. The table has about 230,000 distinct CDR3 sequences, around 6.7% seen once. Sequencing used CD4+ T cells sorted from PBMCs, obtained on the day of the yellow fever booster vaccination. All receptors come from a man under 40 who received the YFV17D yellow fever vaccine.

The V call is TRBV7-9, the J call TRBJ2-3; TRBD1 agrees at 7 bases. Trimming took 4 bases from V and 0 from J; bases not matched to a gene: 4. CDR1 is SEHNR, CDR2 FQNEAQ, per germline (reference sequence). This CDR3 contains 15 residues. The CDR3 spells CASSSGQASTDTQYF. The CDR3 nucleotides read TGTGCCAGCAGCTCCGGACAGGCTAGCACAGATACGCAGTATTTT.

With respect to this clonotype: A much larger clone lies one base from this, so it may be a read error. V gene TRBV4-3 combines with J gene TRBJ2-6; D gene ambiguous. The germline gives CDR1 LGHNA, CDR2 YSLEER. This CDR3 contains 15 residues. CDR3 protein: CASSSLISEANVLTF. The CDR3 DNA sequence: TGCGCCAGCAGCTCGCTAATCTCTGAGGCCAACGTCCTGACTTTC.

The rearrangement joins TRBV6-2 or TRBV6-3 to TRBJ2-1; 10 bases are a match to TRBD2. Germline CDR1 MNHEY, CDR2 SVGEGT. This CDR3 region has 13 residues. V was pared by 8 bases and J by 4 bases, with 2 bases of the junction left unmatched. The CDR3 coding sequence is TGTGCCAGCGTAGCGGGAGGTTACAATGAGCAGTTCTTC. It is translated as CASVAGGYNEQFF.

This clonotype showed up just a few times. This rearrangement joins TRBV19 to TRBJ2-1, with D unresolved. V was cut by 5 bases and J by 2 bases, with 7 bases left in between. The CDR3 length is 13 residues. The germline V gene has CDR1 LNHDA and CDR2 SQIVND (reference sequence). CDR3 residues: CASSLMPYNEQFF. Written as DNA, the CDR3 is TGTGCCAGTAGTCTAATGCCCTACAATGAGCAGTTCTTC.

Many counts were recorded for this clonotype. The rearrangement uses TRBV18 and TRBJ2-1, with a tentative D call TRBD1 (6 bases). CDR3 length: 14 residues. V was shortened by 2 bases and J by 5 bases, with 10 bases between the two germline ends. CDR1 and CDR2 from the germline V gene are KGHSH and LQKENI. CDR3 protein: CASSPGTNNNEQFF. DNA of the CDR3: TGTGCCAGCTCACCAGGGACAAATAACAATGAGCAGTTCTTC.

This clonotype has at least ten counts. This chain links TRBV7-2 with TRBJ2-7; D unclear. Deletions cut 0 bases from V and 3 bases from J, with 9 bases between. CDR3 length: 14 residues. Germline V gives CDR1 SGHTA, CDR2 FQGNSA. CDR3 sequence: CASSLAAGLYEQYF. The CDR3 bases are TGTGCCAGCAGCTTAGCCGCCGGTCTCTACGAGCAGTACTTC.

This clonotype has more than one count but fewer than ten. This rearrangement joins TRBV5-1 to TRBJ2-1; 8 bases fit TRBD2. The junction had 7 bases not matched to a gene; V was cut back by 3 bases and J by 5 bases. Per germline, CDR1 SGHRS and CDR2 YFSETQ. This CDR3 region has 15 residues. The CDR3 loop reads CASSSISGSNNEQFF. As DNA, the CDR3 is TGCGCCAGCAGCTCGATAAGCGGGAGCAACAATGAGCAGTTCTTC.

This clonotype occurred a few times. This CDR3 is CASSPDRAKTQYF. In DNA, the CDR3 is TGTGCCAGCTCACCAGACAGGGCAAAGACCCAGTACTTC. V is TRBV18 and J is TRBJ2-5; 7 nucleotides agree with TRBD1. After removal of 2 bases from V and 6 bases from J, the junction contained 3 bases not matched to a gene. The CDR3 extends over 13 amino acids. Germline CDR1 reads KGHSH; CDR2 reads LQKENI.

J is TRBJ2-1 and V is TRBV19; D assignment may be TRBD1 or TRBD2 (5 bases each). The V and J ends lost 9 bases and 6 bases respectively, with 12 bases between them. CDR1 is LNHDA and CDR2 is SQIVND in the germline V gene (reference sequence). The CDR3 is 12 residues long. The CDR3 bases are TGTGCCAGCTCCGGGACCATCAATGAGCAGTTCTTC. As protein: CASSGTINEQFF. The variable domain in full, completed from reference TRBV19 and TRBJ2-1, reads DGGITQSPKYLFRKEGQNVTLSCEQNLNHDAMYWYRQDPGQGLRLIYYSQIVNDFQKGDIAEGYSVSREKKESFPLTVTSAQKNPTAFYLCASSGTINEQFFGPGTRLTVL.

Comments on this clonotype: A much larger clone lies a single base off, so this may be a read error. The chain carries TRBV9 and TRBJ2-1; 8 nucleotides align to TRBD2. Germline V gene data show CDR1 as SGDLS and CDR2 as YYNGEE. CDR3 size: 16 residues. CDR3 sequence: CVSSVASGRGYNEQFF. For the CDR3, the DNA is TGTGTCAGCAGCGTAGCCAGCGGGAGAGGTTACAATGAGCAGTTCTTC.

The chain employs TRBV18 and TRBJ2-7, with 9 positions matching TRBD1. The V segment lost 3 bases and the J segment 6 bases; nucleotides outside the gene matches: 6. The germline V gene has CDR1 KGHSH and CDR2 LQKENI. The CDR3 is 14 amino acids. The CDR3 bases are TGTGCCAGCTCACCGCCCGGGACAGGGCGCGAGCAGTACTTC. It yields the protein CASSPPGTGREQYF.

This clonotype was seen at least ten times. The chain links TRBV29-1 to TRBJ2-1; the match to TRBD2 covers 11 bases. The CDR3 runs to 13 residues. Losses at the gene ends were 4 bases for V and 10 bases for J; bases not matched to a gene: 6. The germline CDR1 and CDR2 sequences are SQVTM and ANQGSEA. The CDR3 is CSVGLAGQREQFF. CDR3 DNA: TGCAGCGTTGGACTAGCGGGGCAAAGAGAGCAGTTCTTC.

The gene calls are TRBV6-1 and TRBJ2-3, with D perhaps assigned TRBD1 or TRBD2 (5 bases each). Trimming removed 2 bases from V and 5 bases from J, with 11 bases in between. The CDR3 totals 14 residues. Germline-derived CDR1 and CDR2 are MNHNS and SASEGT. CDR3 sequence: CASSETGTGDTQYF. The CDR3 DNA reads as TGTGCCAGCAGTGAAACCGGGACGGGAGATACGCAGTATTTT.

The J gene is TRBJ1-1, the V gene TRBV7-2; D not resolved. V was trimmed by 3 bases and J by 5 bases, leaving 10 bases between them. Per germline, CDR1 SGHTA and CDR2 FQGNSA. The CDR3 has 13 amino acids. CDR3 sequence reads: CASSFGRKTEAFF. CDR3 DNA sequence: TGTGCCAGCAGCTTCGGACGGAAGACTGAAGCTTTCTTT. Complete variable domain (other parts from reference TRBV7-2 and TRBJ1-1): GAGVSQSPSNKVTEKGKDVELRCDPISGHTALYWYRQSLGQGLEFLIYFQGNSAPDKSGLPSDRFSAERTGGSVSTLTIQRTQQEDSAVYLCASSFGRKTEAFFGQGTRLTVV.

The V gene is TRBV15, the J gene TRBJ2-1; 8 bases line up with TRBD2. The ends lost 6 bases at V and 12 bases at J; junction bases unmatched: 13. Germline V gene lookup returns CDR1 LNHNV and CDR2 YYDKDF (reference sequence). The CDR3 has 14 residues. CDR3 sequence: CATREAGGPLGQFF. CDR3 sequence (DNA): TGTGCCACCAGGGAGGCGGGAGGCCCCCTTGGGCAGTTCTTC. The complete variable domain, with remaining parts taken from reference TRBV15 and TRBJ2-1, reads DAMVIQNPRYQVTQFGKPVTLSCSQTLNHNVMYWYQQKSSQAPKLLFHYYDKDFNNEADTPDNFQSRRPNTSFCFLDIRSPGLGDTAMYLCATREAGGPLGQFFGPGTRLTVL.

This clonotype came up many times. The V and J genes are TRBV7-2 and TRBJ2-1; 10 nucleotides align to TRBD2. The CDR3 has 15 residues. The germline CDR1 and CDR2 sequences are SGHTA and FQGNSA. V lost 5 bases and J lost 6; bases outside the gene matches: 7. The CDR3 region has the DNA TGTGCCAGCAGCCACCTAGCGGGAGCCCTCAATGAGCAGTTCTTC. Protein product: CASSHLAGALNEQFF.

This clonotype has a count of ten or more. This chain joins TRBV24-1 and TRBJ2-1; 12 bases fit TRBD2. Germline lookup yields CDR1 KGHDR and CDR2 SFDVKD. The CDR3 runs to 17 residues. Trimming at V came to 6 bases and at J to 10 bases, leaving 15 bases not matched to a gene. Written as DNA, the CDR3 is TGTGCCACCAGTACGTCGACTAGCGGGAGACGGGTAGGCGAGCAGTTCTTC. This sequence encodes CATSTSTSGRRVGEQFF.

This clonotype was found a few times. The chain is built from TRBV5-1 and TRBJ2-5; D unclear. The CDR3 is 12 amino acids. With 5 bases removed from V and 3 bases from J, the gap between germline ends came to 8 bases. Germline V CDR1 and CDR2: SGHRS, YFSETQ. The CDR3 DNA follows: TGCGCCAGCAGTTACACCGAAGAGACCCAGTACTTC. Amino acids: CASSYTEETQYF.

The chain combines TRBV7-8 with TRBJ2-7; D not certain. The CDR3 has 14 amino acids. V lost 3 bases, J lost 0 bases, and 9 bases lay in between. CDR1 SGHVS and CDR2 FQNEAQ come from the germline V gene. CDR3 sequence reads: CASSFRPVSYEQYF. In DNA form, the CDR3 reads TGTGCCAGCAGCTTCCGTCCAGTCTCCTACGAGCAGTACTTC.

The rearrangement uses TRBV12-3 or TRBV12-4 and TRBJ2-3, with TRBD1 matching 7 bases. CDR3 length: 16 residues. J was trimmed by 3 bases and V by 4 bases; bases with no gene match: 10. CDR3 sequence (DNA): TGTGCCAGCAGTTCCTGGCTGGGACAGACAACAGATACGCAGTATTTT. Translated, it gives CASSSWLGQTTDTQYF.

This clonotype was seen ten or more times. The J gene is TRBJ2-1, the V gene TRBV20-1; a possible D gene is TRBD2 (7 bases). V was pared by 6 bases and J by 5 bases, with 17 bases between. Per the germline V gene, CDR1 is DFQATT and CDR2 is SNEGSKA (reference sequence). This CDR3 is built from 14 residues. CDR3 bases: TGCAGTGCCGCCGTCGGGGGGCGGCACAATGAGCAGTTCTTC. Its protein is CSAAVGGRHNEQFF.